The rows below give T cell receptor beta chains drawn from one sample of a study of blood T cell repertoires in COVID-19. Sequenced by immunoSEQ multiplex PCR; TCRdb stores in-frame clones only, minus some. The sample consists of under 60,000 clones, roughly 89% of them appearing once. The sequencing input was peripheral blood. These receptor sequences come from a woman older than 75 with acute or convalescent COVID-19. Each CDR3 is given with its conserved first and last residue. A D gene is named only where the DNA matches it firmly. Only part of the rows carry a size: once, few, many, or a class if the clone is expanded.

j_call	clone_size	v_call	d_call	cdr3_aa	cdr3_nt
TRBJ1-6	-	TRBV19	TRBD1	CASSTGQLYNSPLHF	TGTGCCAGTAGTACGGGACAGCTCTATAATTCACCCCTCCACTTT
TRBJ2-3	-	TRBV28	-	CASRGAGSTDTQYF	TGTGCTAGCCGGGGGGCTGGTAGCACAGATACGCAGTATTTT
TRBJ2-2	-	TRBV5-1	-	CASSLAGANTGELFF	TGCGCCAGCAGCTTGGCCGGGGCGAACACCGGGGAGCTGTTTTTT
TRBJ2-3	-	TRBV2	-	CASRAIGGTDTQYF	TGTGCCAGCAGGGCTATCGGGGGCACAGATACGCAGTATTTT
TRBJ2-1	-	TRBV11-3	-	CASSRGGVWGNEQFF	TGTGCCAGCAGTCGAGGGGGGGTTTGGGGCAATGAGCAGTTCTTC
TRBJ1-3	once	TRBV19	-	CASTDGVRNTIYF	TGTGCCAGTACTGACGGGGTCAGAAACACCATATATTTT
TRBJ2-3	once	TRBV28	-	CASRQAGQSTDTQYF	TGTGCCAGCAGACAGGCGGGACAGAGCACAGATACGCAGTATTTT
TRBJ2-2	-	TRBV2	-	CASSLPPGELFF	TGTGCCAGCAGCCTCCCCCCCGGGGAGCTGTTTTTT
TRBJ2-2	-	TRBV27	TRBD2	CASSPRGGASQALFF	TGTGCCAGCAGTCCCCGCGGGGGGGCGTCTCAGGCTCTGTTTTTT
TRBJ1-2	-	TRBV15	TRBD1	CATSSNRGYGYTF	TGTGCCACCAGCAGCAACAGGGGTTATGGCTACACCTTC
TRBJ1-5	-	TRBV30	-	CAWSVPTTYQPQHF	TGTGCCTGGAGTGTGCCGACTACTTATCAGCCCCAGCATTTT
TRBJ2-5	once	TRBV5-1	TRBD1	CASSRSGTGGGETQYF	TGCGCCAGCAGCCGATCCGGGACAGGGGGCGGAGAGACCCAGTACTTC
TRBJ1-3	-	TRBV7-6	TRBD1	CASSLRQGPSGNTIYF	TGTGCCAGCAGCTTAAGACAGGGACCCTCTGGAAACACCATATATTTT
TRBJ2-3	few	TRBV5-4	-	CASSLARRGDTQYF	TGTGCCAGCAGCTTGGCGCGGAGGGGAGATACGCAGTATTTT
TRBJ2-3	-	TRBV18	TRBD2	CASSRTSSTDTQYF	TGTGCCAGCTCCCGGACTAGTAGCACAGATACGCAGTATTTT
TRBJ2-2	-	TRBV5-1	TRBD2	CASSSPGGAGGANTGELFF	TGCGCCAGCAGCTCCCCTGGTGGGGCGGGGGGGGCCAACACCGGGGAGCTGTTTTTT
TRBJ1-2	-	TRBV5-6	-	CASSGTGAPGFGYTF	TGTGCCAGCAGCGGAACAGGCGCCCCTGGGTTTGGCTACACCTTC
TRBJ2-2	-	TRBV12-3/TRBV12-4	TRBD1	CASSTGAGELFF	TGTGCCAGCAGTACAGGGGCCGGGGAGCTGTTTTTT
TRBJ2-3	-	TRBV7-9	TRBD1	CASSARTGGTDTQYF	TGTGCCAGCAGCGCGAGGACAGGGGGTACAGATACGCAGTATTTT
TRBJ2-1	-	TRBV1	-	CTSPSGTSGDEQFF	TGCACCAGCCCATCCGGGACTAGCGGTGATGAGCAGTTCTTC
TRBJ2-3	-	TRBV7-9	-	CASSRRPGTDTQYF	TGTGCCAGCAGCCGCCGGCCCGGGACAGATACGCAGTATTTT
TRBJ2-3	-	TRBV2	-	CASRPTGTQYF	TGTGCCAGCAGGCCCACCGGTACGCAGTATTTT
TRBJ1-1	-	TRBV19	-	CASKYLGGTEAFF	TGTGCCAGTAAATACTTGGGGGGGACTGAAGCTTTCTTT
TRBJ2-7	-	TRBV25-1	-	CASSRDSYEQYF	TGTGCCAGCAGTCGCGACAGCTACGAGCAGTACTTC
TRBJ2-4	-	TRBV23-1	-	CASSQSCLILGQNLAKNIQYF	TGCGCCAGCAGTCAATCCTGTTTAATATTAGGACAGAACTTAGCCAAAAACATTCAGTACTTC
TRBJ2-2	-	TRBV6-5	-	CASEHGQNTGELFF	TGTGCCTCCGAACATGGGCAGAACACCGGGGAGCTGTTTTTT
TRBJ1-2	once	TRBV30	-	CAWQKGGGAGYTF	TGTGCCTGGCAAAAAGGGGGGGGCGCGGGCTACACCTTC
TRBJ1-5	-	TRBV19	TRBD1	CASSARDRVYQPQHF	TGTGCCAGTAGTGCCCGGGACAGGGTATACCAGCCCCAGCATTTT
TRBJ2-1	-	TRBV5-1	TRBD2	CASSLSSGGRWNEQFF	TGCGCCAGCAGCTTGTCTAGCGGGGGGCGCTGGAATGAGCAGTTCTTC
TRBJ1-5	-	TRBV6-5	-	CASSPRDHSNQPQHF	TGTGCCAGCAGCCCGCGGGACCATAGCAATCAGCCCCAGCATTTT
TRBJ1-4	few	TRBV28	TRBD1	CASSFGRVGQGSGKLFF	TGTGCCAGCAGTTTTGGCAGGGTGGGACAGGGATCGGGTAAACTGTTTTTT
TRBJ1-2	-	TRBV7-2	-	CASSLDPRGGIYGYTF	TGTGCCAGCAGCTTAGACCCAAGGGGAGGAATCTATGGCTACACCTTC
TRBJ2-1	-	TRBV4-2	TRBD2	CASSPERGSYNEQFF	TGTGCCAGCAGCCCCGAGCGGGGCTCCTACAATGAGCAGTTCTTC
TRBJ2-7	-	TRBV7-2	TRBD2	CASSLDLSGVGEQYF	TGTGCCAGCAGCTTAGATCTTAGCGGGGTGGGCGAGCAGTACTTC
TRBJ2-3	-	TRBV4-1	TRBD2	CASSQRAGGGDTQYF	TGCGCCAGCAGCCAAAGGGCGGGGGGGGGAGATACGCAGTATTTT
TRBJ1-1	-	TRBV10-3	-	CAISESGGSNTEAFF	TGTGCCATCAGTGAGTCCGGGGGGAGTAACACTGAAGCTTTCTTT
TRBJ2-2	-	TRBV7-7	-	CASSFNVENTGELFF	TGTGCCAGCAGCTTCAACGTAGAGAACACCGGGGAGCTGTTTTTT
TRBJ2-3	-	TRBV7-9	TRBD1	CASSFRAGQGMTDTQYF	TGTGCCAGCAGCTTTAGGGCGGGACAGGGGATGACAGATACGCAGTATTTT
TRBJ1-2	-	TRBV5-5	-	CASSPDTYGYTF	TGTGCCAGCAGCCCGGACACCTATGGCTACACCTTC
TRBJ2-4	-	TRBV2	-	CASSKAPGNIQYF	TGTGCCAGCAGCAAGGCCCCGGGGAACATTCAGTACTTC
TRBJ1-6	few	TRBV11-2	-	CASSSGYIFSPLHF	TGTGCCAGCAGCTCCGGGTATATTTTTTCACCCCTCCACTTT
TRBJ2-2	-	TRBV5-4	TRBD2	CASSSGTSGGSNTGELFF	TGTGCCAGCAGCTCCGGGACTAGCGGGGGCTCGAACACCGGGGAGCTGTTTTTT
TRBJ1-3	-	TRBV28	-	CASSSAGEFSGNTIYF	TGTGCCAGCAGTTCCGCAGGGGAATTCTCTGGAAACACCATATATTTT
TRBJ1-6	few	TRBV5-1	-	CASSLAVQNNSPLHF	TGCGCCAGCAGCTTGGCCGTCCAGAATAATTCACCCCTCCACTTT
TRBJ2-1	-	TRBV15	TRBD1	CATSRRDREQFF	TGTGCCACCAGCAGGAGGGACAGGGAGCAGTTCTTC
TRBJ2-1	-	TRBV6-5	-	CASKPGTGEQFF	TGTGCCAGCAAGCCTGGAACCGGGGAGCAGTTCTTC
TRBJ1-2	-	TRBV12-3/TRBV12-4	-	CASSLGQGNGYTF	TGTGCCAGCAGTTTAGGGCAGGGGAATGGCTACACCTTC
TRBJ2-1	-	TRBV20-1	-	CSASYPVLGGWNEQFF	TGCAGTGCTAGTTACCCCGTCTTGGGCGGGTGGAATGAGCAGTTCTTC
TRBJ1-4	-	TRBV6-1	-	CASSDGGISEKLFF	TGTGCCAGCAGTGATGGGGGGATTAGTGAAAAACTGTTTTTT
TRBJ1-1	-	TRBV30	TRBD1	CATDRNMDTEAFF	TGTGCCACGGACAGGAACATGGACACTGAAGCTTTCTTT
TRBJ2-3	-	TRBV5-1	TRBD1	CASSLVVTGSADTQYF	TGCGCCAGCAGCTTGGTTGTGACAGGGTCTGCAGATACGCAGTATTTT
TRBJ2-2	-	TRBV3-1/TRBV3-2	TRBD2	CASSKRGGDTGELFF	TGTGCCAGCAGCAAACGGGGGGGAGACACCGGGGAGCTGTTTTTT
TRBJ1-2	-	TRBV5-8	-	CASSFSGNYGYTF	TGTGCCAGCAGCTTCTCCGGGAACTATGGCTACACCTTC
TRBJ1-2	few	TRBV10-3	-	CAISNSPGHYLSLGGYTF	TGTGCCATCAGTAACTCTCCGGGACACTATCTTTCTTTAGGTGGCTACACCTTC
TRBJ1-2	-	TRBV10-2	-	CASSLQGANYGYTF	TGCGCCAGCAGTTTACAGGGAGCTAACTATGGCTACACCTTC
TRBJ1-1	-	TRBV6-2/TRBV6-3	-	CASSLQGRTEAFF	TGTGCCAGCAGTCTACAGGGCCGGACTGAAGCTTTCTTT
TRBJ1-5	-	TRBV27	-	CASRYGGNQPQHF	TGTGCCAGCAGGTACGGGGGCAATCAGCCCCAGCATTTT
TRBJ2-3	-	TRBV9	TRBD2	CASSPNPGREAGGVTDTQYF	TGTGCCAGCAGCCCAAACCCGGGCCGAGAAGCGGGGGGGGTCACAGATACGCAGTATTTT